This T cell receptor (beta chain) was sequenced for a study of regulatory T cells in long-lasting Graves disease. Study-wide results and limits: Clonotypes that were public and shared totalled 2,500 to 3,500 in persistent patients versus over 800 in new patients.

The authors built TCR beta libraries using iRepertoire HTBI primers and Arm-PCR of CDR3 regions. A single record per CDR3 protein comes from TCRdb applying MiXCR to the multiplex PCR reads. The sample contains roughly 440,000 distinct CDR3 sequences, about 16% of which appear only once. This clonotype was seen a handful of times. Its antigen is not identified. Regarding time point: newly diagnosed GD, antithyroid drugs for less than 3 months. With RNA extracted from PBMCs as input, the TCR library was made. In germline, CDR1 is MNHEY, CDR2 SMNVEV (reference sequence). The CDR3 runs to 14 residues. Trimming pared 4 bases from V and 5 bases from J, leaving 12 bases between. These data were likewise used in another study, on T cells in Graves' hyperthyroidism and ophthalmopathy. That source adds: Uncontrolled infections, other autoimmune diseases, pregnancy or lactation led to exclusion of patients. A set of HTBI primers served as the primers for a first-round RT-PCR of the TCR CDR3. Blood also showed most of the thyroid clonotypes that were expanded above 0.001.

V is TRBV27 and J is TRBJ2-1, with a weak D call TRBD2 (6 bases). The source was peripheral blood mononuclear cells (PBMCs), collected at new diagnosis, from a patient treated with antithyroid drugs. The TCR sequence derives from a woman aged 18-29 years with Graves disease. In DNA, the CDR3 is TGTGCCAGCAGTTACGGAGGGCCTCACAATGAGCAGTTCTTC. It translates to CASSYGGPHNEQFF.